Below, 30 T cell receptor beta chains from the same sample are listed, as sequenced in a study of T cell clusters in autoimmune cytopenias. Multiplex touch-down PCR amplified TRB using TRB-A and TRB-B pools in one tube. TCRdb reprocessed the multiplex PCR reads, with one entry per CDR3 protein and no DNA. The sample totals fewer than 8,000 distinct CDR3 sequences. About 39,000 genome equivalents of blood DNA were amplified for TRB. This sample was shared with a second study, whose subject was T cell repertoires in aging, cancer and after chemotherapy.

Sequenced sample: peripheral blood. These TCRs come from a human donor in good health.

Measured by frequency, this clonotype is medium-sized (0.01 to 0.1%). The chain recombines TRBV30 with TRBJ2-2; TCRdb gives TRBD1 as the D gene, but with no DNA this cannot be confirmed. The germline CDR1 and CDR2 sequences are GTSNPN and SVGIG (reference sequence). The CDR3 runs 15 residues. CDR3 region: CAWTRGPGGAGELFF.

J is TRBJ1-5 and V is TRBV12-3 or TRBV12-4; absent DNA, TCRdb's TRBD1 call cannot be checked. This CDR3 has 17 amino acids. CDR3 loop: CASSGYGTGAGNQPQHF.

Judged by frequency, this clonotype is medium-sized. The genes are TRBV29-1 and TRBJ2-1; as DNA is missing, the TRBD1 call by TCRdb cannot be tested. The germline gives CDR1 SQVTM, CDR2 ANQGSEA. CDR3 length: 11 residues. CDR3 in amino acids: CSHRDYNEQFF.

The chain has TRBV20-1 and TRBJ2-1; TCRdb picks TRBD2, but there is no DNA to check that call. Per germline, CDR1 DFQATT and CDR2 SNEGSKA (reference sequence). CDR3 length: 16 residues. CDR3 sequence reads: CSAREVGGGAGHEQFF.

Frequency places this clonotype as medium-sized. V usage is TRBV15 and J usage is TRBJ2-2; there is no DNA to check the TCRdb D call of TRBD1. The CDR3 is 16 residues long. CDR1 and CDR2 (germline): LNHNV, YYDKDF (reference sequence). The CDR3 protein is CATSRDGQTNTGELFF.

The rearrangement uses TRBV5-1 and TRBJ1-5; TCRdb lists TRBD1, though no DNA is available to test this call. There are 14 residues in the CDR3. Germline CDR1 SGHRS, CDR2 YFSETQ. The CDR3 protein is CASSLQGGLEPQHF.

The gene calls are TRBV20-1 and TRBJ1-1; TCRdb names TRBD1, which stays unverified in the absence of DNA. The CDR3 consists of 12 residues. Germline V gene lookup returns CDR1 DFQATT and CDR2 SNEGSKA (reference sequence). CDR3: CSVQQGDTEAFF.

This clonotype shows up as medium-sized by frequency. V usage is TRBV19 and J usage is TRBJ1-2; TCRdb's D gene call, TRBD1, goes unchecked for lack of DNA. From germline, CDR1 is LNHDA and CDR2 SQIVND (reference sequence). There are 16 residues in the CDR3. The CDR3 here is CASSLHLQGANYGYTF.

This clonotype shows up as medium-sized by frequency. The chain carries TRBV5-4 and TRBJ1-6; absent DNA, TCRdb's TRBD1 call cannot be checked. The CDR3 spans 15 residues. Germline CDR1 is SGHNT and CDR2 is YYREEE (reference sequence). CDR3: CASSFPGRQNSPLHF.

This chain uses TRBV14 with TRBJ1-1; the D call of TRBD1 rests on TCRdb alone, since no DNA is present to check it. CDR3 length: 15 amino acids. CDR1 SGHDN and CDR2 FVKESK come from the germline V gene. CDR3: CASKRQGGVNTEAFF.

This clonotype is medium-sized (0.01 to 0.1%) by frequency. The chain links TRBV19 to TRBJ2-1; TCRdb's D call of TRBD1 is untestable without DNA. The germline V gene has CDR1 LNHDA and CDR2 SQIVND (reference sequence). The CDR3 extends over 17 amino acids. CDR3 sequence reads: CASIGGDRADSYNEQFF.

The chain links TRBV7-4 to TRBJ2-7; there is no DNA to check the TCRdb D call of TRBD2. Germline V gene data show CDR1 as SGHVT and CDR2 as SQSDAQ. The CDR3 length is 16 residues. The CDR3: CASSLTPGLSGGEQYF.

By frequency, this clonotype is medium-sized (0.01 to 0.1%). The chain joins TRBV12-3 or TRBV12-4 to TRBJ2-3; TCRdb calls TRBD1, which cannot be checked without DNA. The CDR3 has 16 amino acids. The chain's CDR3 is CASSFGPGQGADTQYF.

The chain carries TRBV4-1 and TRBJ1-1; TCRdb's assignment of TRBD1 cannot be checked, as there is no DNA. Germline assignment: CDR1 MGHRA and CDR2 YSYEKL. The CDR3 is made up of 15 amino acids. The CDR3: CASSQDRAVDTEAFF.

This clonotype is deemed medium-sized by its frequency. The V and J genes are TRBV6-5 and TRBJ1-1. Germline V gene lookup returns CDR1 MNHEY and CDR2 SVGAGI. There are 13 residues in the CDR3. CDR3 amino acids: CASSYWGNTEAFF.

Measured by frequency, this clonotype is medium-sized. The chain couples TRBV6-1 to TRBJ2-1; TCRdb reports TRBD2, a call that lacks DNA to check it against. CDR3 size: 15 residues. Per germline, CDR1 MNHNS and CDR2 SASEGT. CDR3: CASRPGTSGMGEQFF.

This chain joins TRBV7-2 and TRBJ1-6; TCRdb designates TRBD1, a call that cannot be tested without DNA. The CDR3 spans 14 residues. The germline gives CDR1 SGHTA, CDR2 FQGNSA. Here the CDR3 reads CASRPTGYNSPLHF.

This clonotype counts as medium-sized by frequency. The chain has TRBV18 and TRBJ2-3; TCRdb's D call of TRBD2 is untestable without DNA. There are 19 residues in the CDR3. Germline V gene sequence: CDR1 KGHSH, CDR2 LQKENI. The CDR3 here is CASSPSLLTSWFLSDTQYF.

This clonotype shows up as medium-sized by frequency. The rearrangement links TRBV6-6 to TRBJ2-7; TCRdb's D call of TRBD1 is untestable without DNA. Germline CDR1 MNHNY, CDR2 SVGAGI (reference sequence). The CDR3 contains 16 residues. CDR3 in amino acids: CASSDNTGQGANEQYF.

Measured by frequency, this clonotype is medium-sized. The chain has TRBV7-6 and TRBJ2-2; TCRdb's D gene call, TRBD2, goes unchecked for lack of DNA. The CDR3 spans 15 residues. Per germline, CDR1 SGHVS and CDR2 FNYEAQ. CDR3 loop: CASSQRTANTGELFF.

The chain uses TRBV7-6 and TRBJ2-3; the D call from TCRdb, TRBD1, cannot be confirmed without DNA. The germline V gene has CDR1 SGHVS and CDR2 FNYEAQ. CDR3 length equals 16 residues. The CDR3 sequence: CASSLKTGTKTDTQYF.

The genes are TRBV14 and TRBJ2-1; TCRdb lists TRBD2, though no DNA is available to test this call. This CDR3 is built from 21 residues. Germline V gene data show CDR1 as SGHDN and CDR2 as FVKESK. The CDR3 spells CASSQFPGLAGEGGSYNEQFF.

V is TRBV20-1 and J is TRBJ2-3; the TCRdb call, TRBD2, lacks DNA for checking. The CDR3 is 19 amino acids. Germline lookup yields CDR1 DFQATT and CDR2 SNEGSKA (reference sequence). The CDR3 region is CSASLLDGTSGGSTDTQYF.

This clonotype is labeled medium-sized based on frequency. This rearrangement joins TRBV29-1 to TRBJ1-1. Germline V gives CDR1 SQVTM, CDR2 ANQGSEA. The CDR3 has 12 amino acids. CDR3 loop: CSSWTGPSEAFF. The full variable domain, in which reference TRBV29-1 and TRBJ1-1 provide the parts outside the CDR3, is SAVISQKPSRDICQRGTSLTIQCQVDSQVTMMFWYRQQPGQSLTLIATANQGSEATYESGFVIDKFPISRPNLTFSTLTVSNMSPEDSSIYLCSSWTGPSEAFFGQGTRLTVV.

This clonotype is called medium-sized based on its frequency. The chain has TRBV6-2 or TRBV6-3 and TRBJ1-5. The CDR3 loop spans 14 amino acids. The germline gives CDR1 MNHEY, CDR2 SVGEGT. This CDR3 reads CASSPLSGLEPQHF.

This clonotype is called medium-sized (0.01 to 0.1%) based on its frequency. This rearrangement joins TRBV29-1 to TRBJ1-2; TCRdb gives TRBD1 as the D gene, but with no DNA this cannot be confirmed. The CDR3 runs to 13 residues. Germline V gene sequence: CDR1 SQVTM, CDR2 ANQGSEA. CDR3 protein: CSVGTGQGDGYTF. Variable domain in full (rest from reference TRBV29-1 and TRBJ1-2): SAVISQKPSRDICQRGTSLTIQCQVDSQVTMMFWYRQQPGQSLTLIATANQGSEATYESGFVIDKFPISRPNLTFSTLTVSNMSPEDSSIYLCSVGTGQGDGYTFGSGTRLTVV.

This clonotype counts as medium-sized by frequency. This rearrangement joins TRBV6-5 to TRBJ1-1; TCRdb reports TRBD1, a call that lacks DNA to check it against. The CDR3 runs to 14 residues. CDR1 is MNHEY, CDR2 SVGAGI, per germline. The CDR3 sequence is CASSYGAPNTEAFF.

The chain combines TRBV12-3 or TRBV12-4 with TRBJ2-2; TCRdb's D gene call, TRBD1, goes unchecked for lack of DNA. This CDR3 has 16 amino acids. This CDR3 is CASSLAGHLNTGELFF.

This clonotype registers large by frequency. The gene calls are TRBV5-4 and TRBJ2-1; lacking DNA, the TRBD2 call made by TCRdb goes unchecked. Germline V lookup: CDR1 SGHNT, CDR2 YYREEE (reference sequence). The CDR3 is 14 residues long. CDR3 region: CASSSSLAPNEQFF.

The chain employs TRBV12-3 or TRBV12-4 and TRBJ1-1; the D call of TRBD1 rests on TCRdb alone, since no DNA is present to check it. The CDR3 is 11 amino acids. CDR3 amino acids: CASSLSPEAFF.